Shown below are 22 T cell receptor beta chains from a single sample sequenced in a study of identical twins' blood T cells. TCRdb recomputed calls from the 5' RACE reads with MiXCR, one row per CDR3 protein. The repertoire consists of 300,000 to 450,000 distinct CDR3 sequences, with 28% occurring once and the leading ten covering roughly 6.1%. Sequenced: PBMCs. The receptors were sampled from a woman aged 18-55 years in good health.

CDR3 bases: TGTGCCATCAGTGGGCAACTAGCGCCATACAATGAGCAGTTCTTC. Amino acids: CAISGQLAPYNEQFF. The genes are TRBV10-3 and TRBJ2-1, with TRBD2 matching 7 bases. The CDR3 runs to 15 residues. J gave up 4 bases and V 4 bases, and 7 bases lay outside the gene matches. From germline, CDR1 is ENHRY and CDR2 SYGVKD.

V gene TRBV2 combines with J gene TRBJ1-1; a possible D gene is TRBD1 (6 bases). V lost 6 bases and J lost 0, with 8 bases in between. The CDR3 has 13 residues. Germline V CDR1 and CDR2: SNHLY, FYNNEI. CDR3 sequence: CASRNRVNTEAFF. Written as DNA, the CDR3 is TGTGCCAGCAGGAACAGGGTGAACACTGAAGCTTTCTTT.

For this clonotype: In this CDR3 the conserved last residue, phenylalanine or tryptophan, is missing, so a read error is likely. This rearrangement joins TRBV11-1 to TRBJ2-7; no definite D call. Trimming removed 1 base from V and 0 bases from J, with 7 bases in between. Germline V gives CDR1 SGHAT, CDR2 FQDESV (reference sequence). The CDR3 has 14 amino acids. The CDR3 region is CASSLERGSYEQYL. The DNA of the CDR3 is TGTGCCAGCAGCTTAGAGCGCGGCTCCTACGAGCAGTACTTA.

This clonotype was observed a handful of times. The chain carries TRBV20-1 and TRBJ1-2; 7 nucleotides match TRBD1. The CDR3 extends over 13 amino acids. J lost 3 bases, V lost 5 bases, and 6 bases had no gene match. CDR1 is DFQATT and CDR2 is SNEGSKA in the germline V gene (reference sequence). In nucleotides, the CDR3 is TGCAGTGCTCCTTTCACAGGGGACTATGGCTACACCTTC. It translates to CSAPFTGDYGYTF.

This clonotype was detected a few times. V usage is TRBV6-1 and J usage is TRBJ1-1, with 8 positions matching TRBD1. Looked up from germline, CDR1 is MNHNS and CDR2 is SASEGT. This CDR3 has 16 amino acids. V was clipped by 3 bases and J by 4 bases; unmatched bases: 10. The CDR3 sequence is CASSDSPRGRFTEAFF. DNA for the CDR3: TGTGCCAGCAGTGACTCCCCCAGGGGGCGATTCACTGAAGCTTTCTTT.

The rearrangement uses TRBV19 and TRBJ1-4; D perhaps matches TRBD1 (5 bases). Germline-derived CDR1 and CDR2 are LNHDA and SQIVND (reference sequence). CDR3 length equals 15 residues. V lost 1 base to trimming and J lost 5 bases, with 11 bases between them. The CDR3 DNA is TGTGCCAGTAGTATAGTCGACAGCCTGAATGAAAAACTGTTTTTT. Translation gives CASSIVDSLNEKLFF. The full variable domain, rest sourced from reference TRBV19 and TRBJ1-4, is DGGITQSPKYLFRKEGQNVTLSCEQNLNHDAMYWYRQDPGQGLRLIYYSQIVNDFQKGDIAEGYSVSREKKESFPLTVTSAQKNPTAFYLCASSIVDSLNEKLFFGSGTQLSVL.

This clonotype was observed many times. V gene TRBV29-1 combines with J gene TRBJ1-2; a possible D gene is TRBD1 (6 bases). Germline CDR1 and CDR2: SQVTM and ANQGSEA. Trimming pared 8 bases from V and 4 bases from J, leaving 23 bases between. The CDR3 has 15 amino acids. The chain's CDR3 is CSTRKEQGYGYGYTF. The CDR3 DNA follows: TGCAGCACCCGAAAGGAACAGGGATATGGCTATGGCTACACCTTC.

The chain carries TRBV20-1 and TRBJ2-3, with D possibly TRBD2 on 6 matching bases. Between the trimmed V and J ends, which lost 1 base and 5 bases, there was a span of 13 bases. CDR3 length equals 14 residues. Per the germline V gene, CDR1 is DFQATT and CDR2 is SNEGSKA (reference sequence). As DNA, the CDR3 is TGCAGTGCTAGAGGCGTAGCGGAGGGAGATACGCAGTATTTT. This gives the protein CSARGVAEGDTQYF.

This clonotype turned up a few times. One end of the junction does not line up with germline, which may come from a read error. The chain employs TRBV7-2 and TRBJ2-3, with 10 nucleotides matching TRBD2. The CDR3 extends over 17 amino acids. In germline, CDR1 is SGHTA, CDR2 FQGNSA. The CDR3 DNA reads as TGTGCCAGCAGTTTAGCCTGGACTAGCGGATGGACAGATACGCAGTATTTT. It is translated as CASSLAWTSGWTDTQYF.

The chain has TRBV5-4 and TRBJ2-5; D unresolved. The CDR3 loop spans 14 amino acids. V shed 2 bases and J shed 0 bases, with 8 bases lying between them. Germline lookup yields CDR1 SGHNT and CDR2 YYREEE (reference sequence). CDR3 DNA sequence: TGTGCCAGCAGCTTCGCCCGGAACCAAGAGACCCAGTACTTC. Residues: CASSFARNQETQYF.

This clonotype was observed a few times. V and J are TRBV14 and TRBJ1-1; no clear D gene. The CDR3 sequence is 14 residues long. Germline-derived CDR1 and CDR2 are SGHDN and FVKESK. Trimming removed 3 bases at V and 4 bases at J, with 12 bases between. CDR3 nucleotide sequence: TGTGCCAGCAGCCATGGCACCTTGGGCACTGAAGCTTTCTTT. It codes for CASSHGTLGTEAFF.

The rearrangement links TRBV7-9 to TRBJ2-1; 8 positions agree with TRBD1. J lost 3 bases, V lost 5 bases, and 6 bases had no gene match. The germline gives CDR1 SEHNR, CDR2 FQNEAQ (reference sequence). CDR3 length: 15 residues. CDR3 sequence reads: CASSNLQGGYNEQFF. Written as DNA, the CDR3 is TGTGCCAGCAGCAACCTACAGGGGGGCTACAATGAGCAGTTCTTC.

The CDR3 loop is CSASRDRYSNQPQHF. CDR3 in DNA: TGCAGTGCTTCCCGGGACAGGTATAGCAATCAGCCCCAGCATTTT. This sequence joins TRBV20-1 and TRBJ1-5; 8 positions agree with TRBD1. Germline values: CDR1 DFQATT, CDR2 SNEGSKA (reference sequence). The CDR3 totals 15 residues. After removal of 5 bases from V and 0 bases from J, the junction contained 6 bases not matched to a gene.

This clonotype occurred a few times. The chain employs TRBV6-2 or TRBV6-3 and TRBJ1-2; D gene ambiguous. The germline V gene has CDR1 MNHEY and CDR2 SVGEGT. CDR3 length equals 15 residues. V lost 2 bases and J lost 0, with 10 bases in between. CDR3 DNA sequence: TGTGCCAGCAGTTACGGTTACCGGTCTAACTATGGCTACACCTTC. It yields the protein CASSYGYRSNYGYTF.

This clonotype was seen ten or more times. V gene TRBV18 combines with J gene TRBJ2-1; weak D call: TRBD1 (6 bases). Germline CDR1 is KGHSH and CDR2 is LQKENI. The V and J ends lost 4 bases and 3 bases respectively, with 13 bases between them. The CDR3 is made up of 15 amino acids. CDR3 residues: CASSRVLGGYNEQFF. The CDR3 DNA reads as TGTGCCAGCTCACGGGTTCTAGGGGGCTACAATGAGCAGTTCTTC.

The chain couples TRBV3-1 to TRBJ1-1; a possible D gene is TRBD1 (6 bases). Trimming took off 3 bases at V and 6 bases at J, with 8 bases between the two ends. CDR1 and CDR2 from the germline V gene are LGHDT and YNNKEL (reference sequence). This CDR3 is built from 12 residues. The CDR3 region is CASSHRGSEAFF. The CDR3 DNA reads TGTGCCAGCAGCCACAGGGGCTCTGAAGCTTTCTTT.

A remark on this clonotype: One base away lies a much larger clone, so this may be a sequencing read error. This rearrangement joins TRBV7-8 to TRBJ1-1; TRBD1 aligns across 7 bases. This CDR3 is 14 amino acids long. Germline V gene lookup returns CDR1 SGHVS and CDR2 FQNEAQ. V was clipped by 11 bases and J by 3 bases; unmatched bases: 12. The CDR3 nucleotides read TGTGCCGGCACTCAGGGGACAGAAGACACTGAAGCTTTCTTT. This gives the protein CAGTQGTEDTEAFF.

The rearrangement joins TRBV9 to TRBJ1-1; 8 nucleotides match TRBD1. The length of the CDR3 is 13 residues. Germline lookup yields CDR1 SGDLS and CDR2 YYNGEE. Germline trimming cut 6 bases from V and 7 bases from J; bases unmatched to any gene: 8. The CDR3 DNA sequence: TGTGCCAGCACCATTTTCGGGACAGGTGAAGCTTTCTTT. This encodes CASTIFGTGEAFF.

This clonotype came up many times. The chain carries TRBV19 and TRBJ1-1; 10 nucleotides match TRBD1. CDR1 and CDR2 from the germline V gene are LNHDA and SQIVND (reference sequence). The length of the CDR3 is 14 residues. The V and J ends lost 6 bases and 3 bases, in that order; junction bases with no gene match: 4. As DNA, the CDR3 is TGTGCCAGTAGGGGACAGGGGATTTACACTGAAGCTTTCTTT. Translating gives CASRGQGIYTEAFF.

This chain's CDR3 is CASSPTRQGYIQYF. CDR3 coding DNA: TGTGCCAGCAGCCCCACCCGACAGGGGTACATTCAGTACTTC. The J gene is TRBJ2-4, the V gene TRBV7-2; 8 bases are a match to TRBD1. Germline V lookup: CDR1 SGHTA, CDR2 FQGNSA. The CDR3 is made up of 14 amino acids. V lost 5 bases, J lost 8 bases, and 8 bases stayed unmatched.

This clonotype was seen repeatedly, ten times or more. The J gene is TRBJ2-2, the V gene TRBV14; D gene unclear. The CDR3 is 11 residues long. CDR1 and CDR2 from the germline V gene are SGHDN and FVKESK. Trimming took off 6 bases at V and 6 bases at J, with 5 bases between the two ends. CDR3 coding DNA: TGTGCCAGCAGTTGGGCCGGGGAGCTGTTTTTT. Its translation is CASSWAGELFF.

The V gene is TRBV15, the J gene TRBJ1-1; the D gene is possibly TRBD1 (5 bases). Trimming pared 3 bases from V and 4 bases from J, leaving 12 bases between. Germline V gene lookup returns CDR1 LNHNV and CDR2 YYDKDF (reference sequence). The length of the CDR3 is 14 residues. CDR3 DNA: TGTGCCACCAGCAGGGCAGGGCTAGGCACTGAAGCTTTCTTT. This encodes CATSRAGLGTEAFF.